The 11 T cell receptor beta chains below were found in one sample sequenced in a study of post-analysis software for immune sequencing data. General study findings and limits: Four to six TRBV segments, including TRBV5-6, TRBV5-1 and TRBV20-1, were more frequent in patients than controls.

Sequencing libraries made from TCR beta cDNA carried unique molecular identifiers. TCRdb re-analysed the PCR reads in MiXCR, keeping a single row per CDR3 protein. The table includes about 460,000 distinct CDR3 sequences, around 40% detected once. These receptors' antigens are unknown. Input material: blood. These receptors all come from a girl between 5 and 17 years old with multiple sclerosis.

This clonotype was found a few times. This sequence joins TRBV20-1 and TRBJ2-1; a weak D match, TRBD1 (5 bases). V was pared by 1 base and J by 4 bases, with 11 bases between. The CDR3 totals 14 residues. Germline CDR1 DFQATT, CDR2 SNEGSKA (reference sequence). Here the CDR3 DNA reads TGCAGTGCTAGAGTGCAGGGAACGTACAATGAGCAGTTCTTC. Amino acids: CSARVQGTYNEQFF.

The chain has TRBV20-1 and TRBJ2-7; 8 bases map to TRBD2. This CDR3 region has 14 residues. Germline loops: CDR1 DFQATT, CDR2 SNEGSKA (reference sequence). The V segment lost 4 bases and the J segment 0 bases; nucleotides outside the gene matches: 5. DNA for the CDR3: TGCAGTGCTACGAGGCGGGAGGTCTCCTACGAGCAGTACTTC. As protein: CSATRREVSYEQYF.

V is TRBV12-3 or TRBV12-4 and J is TRBJ2-4, with 8 bases matching TRBD2. The DNA end is a closer match to TRBJ2-7, so the J assignment may be wrong. This CDR3 contains 14 residues. The CDR3 DNA is TGTGCCAGCAGCCCGTTACTAGCGGTCTACGAGCAGTACTTC. Translating gives CASSPLLAVYEQYF.

This clonotype has ten or more counts. V usage is TRBV7-9 and J usage is TRBJ1-5; TRBD1 is a possible D gene (5 bases). The CDR3 has 15 residues. V gave up 5 bases and J gave up 0 bases, with 11 bases separating them. The germline CDR1 and CDR2 sequences are SEHNR and FQNEAQ (reference sequence). The CDR3, as DNA: TGTGCCAGCAGCCAGGGAAACCCTAGCAATCAGCCCCAGCATTTT. Translated: CASSQGNPSNQPQHF. The complete variable domain, with remaining parts taken from reference TRBV7-9 and TRBJ1-5, reads DTGVSQNPRHKITKRGQNVTFRCDPISEHNRLYWYRQTLGQGPEFLTYFQNEAQLEKSRLLSDRFSAERPKGSFSTLEIQRTEQGDSAMYLCASSQGNPSNQPQHFGDGTRLSIL.

The J gene is TRBJ2-3, the V gene TRBV5-5; the D gene is possibly TRBD2 (5 bases). Per germline, CDR1 SGHKS and CDR2 YYEKEE (reference sequence). V gave up 1 base and J gave up 2 bases, with 11 bases separating them. The CDR3 runs 15 residues. The CDR3 protein is CASSLMSGYTDTQYF. The CDR3 DNA is TGTGCCAGCAGCTTGATGAGCGGATACACAGATACGCAGTATTTT.

The chain employs TRBV20-1 and TRBJ1-1, with D perhaps matching TRBD1 (6 bases). Germline CDR1 reads DFQATT; CDR2 reads SNEGSKA (reference sequence). The CDR3 extends over 13 amino acids. Trimming took 5 bases from V and 6 from J, leaving 16 bases between them. The CDR3 sequence is CSAPGEGGAEAFF. The CDR3 nucleotides are TGCAGTGCTCCCGGGGAGGGGGGGGCTGAAGCTTTCTTT.

The chain links TRBV7-9 to TRBJ1-4; maybe TRBD1 (5 bases). V gave up 6 bases and J gave up 8 bases, with 13 bases separating them. Germline assignment: CDR1 SEHNR and CDR2 FQNEAQ (reference sequence). The CDR3 has 13 residues. CDR3 residues: CASSPIDSEKLFF. CDR3 coding DNA: TGTGCCAGCAGTCCTATAGACAGCGAAAAACTGTTTTTT.

The rearrangement joins TRBV25-1 to TRBJ2-4; 7 nucleotides line up with TRBD2. The end of the DNA fits TRBJ2-7 better, so the J call may be wrong. From germline, CDR1 is MGHDK and CDR2 SYGVNS. The CDR3 runs 12 residues. CDR3: CASRSSGYEQYF. The CDR3 DNA reads TGTGCCAGCAGATCTAGCGGCTACGAGCAGTACTTC.

CDR3 in DNA: TGTGCCATCAGTGAGTGGAGGGATAGCAATCAGCCCCAGCATTTT. Protein product: CAISEWRDSNQPQHF. The J gene is TRBJ1-5, the V gene TRBV10-3; unclear D gene. From germline, CDR1 is ENHRY and CDR2 SYGVKD. Trimming removed 1 base from V and 0 bases from J, with 7 bases in between. This CDR3 is 15 amino acids long.

This clonotype has just a few counts. This chain connects TRBV7-6 to TRBJ2-1, with 7 bases matching TRBD2. The trim removed 5 bases at V and 4 bases at J, leaving 11 bases unmatched. In germline, CDR1 is SGHVS, CDR2 FNYEAQ. The CDR3 has 16 residues. The CDR3 sequence is CASSILGLGGYNEQFF. CDR3 nucleotides: TGTGCCAGCAGCATCCTAGGACTAGGCGGTTACAATGAGCAGTTCTTC.

This chain links TRBV28 with TRBJ2-5, with D possibly being TRBD2 (6 bases). From germline, CDR1 is MDHEN and CDR2 SYDVKM. Trimming removed 1 base from V and 1 base from J, with 10 bases in between. The CDR3 has 15 residues. CDR3 DNA sequence: TGTGCCAGCAGTTTATTTACCGGGGGCCAAGAGACCCAGTACTTC. This encodes CASSLFTGGQETQYF.